Listed here are 23 T cell receptor beta chains from one sample, sequenced in a study of HIV-infected children after antiretroviral therapy interruption. Treatment described: PENTA 11 planned treatment interruption arm or continuous ART arm. RNA-based 3' RACE libraries used unique molecular identifiers. TCRdb reanalysed the 3' RACE reads using MiXCR and keeps one entry per CDR3 protein. Found here are 70,000 to 90,000 distinct CDR3 sequences, 6% to 8.5% of them singletons; the top ten hold about 1.1%. Sequenced here: CD45RA+ CD4+ T cells from PBMCs, pooled from several time points, sampled from a donor given antiretroviral therapy, either interrupted or continuous. Subset specified: naive CD4+ CD45RA+ CD45RO- T cells. Receptors originate from a pool of human donors with HIV.

This clonotype was observed many times. V is TRBV7-2 and J is TRBJ1-1; 7 nucleotides match TRBD1. Looked up from germline, CDR1 is SGHTA and CDR2 is FQGNSA. The CDR3 is 15 amino acids. Losses at the gene ends were 0 bases for V and 0 bases for J; bases not matched to a gene: 1. The CDR3 loop is CASSLAGTVNTEAFF. CDR3 in DNA: TGTGCCAGCAGCTTAGCCGGGACAGTGAACACTGAAGCTTTCTTT.

The chain recombines TRBV28 with TRBJ2-2; D might be TRBD1 (7 bases). CDR1 is MDHEN, CDR2 SYDVKM, per germline. This CDR3 comprises 16 residues. V lost 1 base and J lost 4, with 13 bases in between. Here the CDR3 reads CASSLSGQGGTGELFF. CDR3 DNA sequence: TGTGCCAGCAGTTTATCTGGCCAGGGGGGCACCGGGGAGCTGTTTTTT. Supplemented by reference TRBV28 and TRBJ2-2, the full variable domain reads DVKVTQSSRYLVKRTGEKVFLECVQDMDHENMFWYRQDPGLGLRLIYFSYDVKMKEKGDIPEGYSVSREKKERFSLILESASTNQTSMYLCASSLSGQGGTGELFFGEGSRLTVL.

In its sample, this clonotype was seen many times. This sequence joins TRBV5-1 and TRBJ1-1, with D tentatively TRBD1 (6 bases). Trimming left V 0 bases short and J 4 bases short, with 7 bases between. The CDR3 consists of 13 residues. CDR1 is SGHRS, CDR2 YFSETQ, per germline. CDR3 DNA: TGCGCCAGCAGCTTGGAACAGGGCACTGAAGCTTTCTTT. This encodes CASSLEQGTEAFF.

This clonotype was seen at least ten times. V gene TRBV27 combines with J gene TRBJ2-7, with D perhaps TRBD1 (5 bases). Germline CDR1 reads MNHEY; CDR2 reads SMNVEV (reference sequence). CDR3 length equals 18 residues. V was trimmed by 5 bases and J by 2 bases, leaving 25 bases between them. The CDR3 DNA reads TGTGCCAGCAGTCGAATGACCATTCAGGGCGTTCTCACCTACGAGCAGTACTTC. This encodes CASSRMTIQGVLTYEQYF.

This clonotype appeared many times. This chain joins TRBV5-4 and TRBJ2-2; the D call may be TRBD1 or TRBD2 (6 bases each). CDR3 length: 17 residues. V lost 7 bases and J 1 base, leaving 20 bases between the germline ends. Germline V gives CDR1 SGHNT, CDR2 YYREEE (reference sequence). DNA for the CDR3: TGTGCCAGCCGGCCCCGCAAGAGGGGGGAGAACACCGGGGAGCTGTTTTTT. This gives the protein CASRPRKRGENTGELFF.

This clonotype occurred many times. V usage is TRBV6-1 and J usage is TRBJ1-2, with 12 bases aligning to TRBD1. V lost 5 bases and J lost 5; bases outside the gene matches: 6. This CDR3 has 15 amino acids. Germline CDR1 and CDR2: MNHNS and SASEGT. CDR3 in DNA: TGTGCCAGCAGTCCCGGGACAGGGGGCTTATATGGCTACACCTTC. Residues: CASSPGTGGLYGYTF.

This clonotype was observed at least ten times. As DNA, the CDR3 is TGTGCCAGCAGTGACAGCAGAATAGCCAAAAACATTCAGTACTTC. This translates into CASSDSRIAKNIQYF. The chain couples TRBV6-4 to TRBJ2-4; D gene unclear. The CDR3 extends over 15 amino acids. Germline CDR1 reads MRHNA; CDR2 reads SNTAGT. V shed 2 bases and J shed 0 bases, with 8 bases lying between them.

The chain carries TRBV7-2 and TRBJ2-7; weak D call: TRBD2 (6 bases). The CDR3 totals 15 residues. The germline CDR1 and CDR2 sequences are SGHTA and FQGNSA. V lost 2 bases and J lost 0, with 11 bases in between. CDR3 sequence (DNA): TGTGCCAGCAGCTTATGGGCCGGGAGCTCCTACGAGCAGTACTTC. Translation gives CASSLWAGSSYEQYF.

This clonotype was seen repeatedly, ten times or more. The rearrangement links TRBV9 to TRBJ1-1; 8 bases map to TRBD1. This CDR3 has 20 residues. V trimming: 3 bases; J trimming: 1 base; junction bases outside the gene matches: 20. CDR1 and CDR2 from the germline V gene are SGDLS and YYNGEE. DNA for the CDR3: TGTGCCAGCAGCGCCGACGATAGATCAGGGGGCCGTCTGAGGAACACTGAAGCTTTCTTT. The encoded protein is CASSADDRSGGRLRNTEAFF. Drawing the rest from reference TRBV9 and TRBJ1-1, the complete variable domain is DSGVTQTPKHLITATGQRVTLRCSPRSGDLSVYWYQQSLDQGLQFLIQYYNGEERAKGNILERFSAQQFPDLHSELNLSSLELGDSALYFCASSADDRSGGRLRNTEAFFGQGTRLTVV.

This clonotype was recorded many times. For the CDR3, the DNA is TGCAGTGCTAGTACCCGACTCATTCAAATCACTGAAGCTTTCTTT. Protein product: CSASTRLIQITEAFF. The genes are TRBV20-1 and TRBJ1-1; D gene unclear. Germline loops: CDR1 DFQATT, CDR2 SNEGSKA (reference sequence). The CDR3 extends over 15 amino acids. The V end was cut by 3 bases, the J end by 4 bases, with 18 bases between.

This clonotype was seen many times. The CDR3 nucleotides read TGTGCCAGCAGCCGTAGAGGGAAGGGGGGAAACTATGGCTACACCTTC. Its protein is CASSRRGKGGNYGYTF. V is TRBV7-2 and J is TRBJ1-2; possible D gene TRBD1, 6 bases. V was shortened by 5 bases and J by 2 bases, with 18 bases between the two germline ends. CDR3 length: 16 residues. From germline, CDR1 is SGHTA and CDR2 FQGNSA.

The sample holds many counts of this clonotype. This chain links TRBV29-1 with TRBJ1-2, with 7 bases identical to TRBD1. This CDR3 region has 12 residues. The V and J ends lost 3 bases and 7 bases, in that order; junction bases with no gene match: 5. Germline V CDR1 and CDR2: SQVTM, ANQGSEA. In nucleotides, the CDR3 is TGCAGCGTTGAGCCTCAGGGGGGTGGCTACACCTTC. It is translated as CSVEPQGGGYTF.

This clonotype has a count of ten or more. The chain employs TRBV15 and TRBJ1-5; D is unclear. CDR3 size: 14 residues. Looked up from germline, CDR1 is LNHNV and CDR2 is YYDKDF (reference sequence). The ends were cut back, 0 bases at V and 4 bases at J, with 7 bases in the middle. The CDR3 loop reads CATSRDVGNQPQHF. In DNA, the CDR3 is TGTGCCACCAGCAGAGATGTGGGGAATCAGCCCCAGCATTTT.

This clonotype has a count of ten or more. The chain combines TRBV10-3 with TRBJ2-7, with 8 bases fitting TRBD1. CDR1 and CDR2 (germline): ENHRY, SYGVKD. Trimming at V came to 7 bases and at J to 9 bases, leaving 8 bases not matched to a gene. The CDR3 runs to 12 residues. The CDR3: CAITSGGPGQYF. Written as DNA, the CDR3 is TGTGCCATCACCTCAGGGGGCCCCGGGCAGTACTTC.

The chain employs TRBV4-1 and TRBJ1-5; D remains ambiguous. The V gene's germline CDR1 is MGHRA and CDR2 YSYEKL. The V and J ends lost 0 bases and 5 bases respectively, with 5 bases between them. The CDR3 loop spans 13 amino acids. As DNA, the CDR3 is TGCGCCAGCAGCCAAGACGGTCATCAGCCCCAGCATTTT. Translation: CASSQDGHQPQHF.

This clonotype was seen more than once but under ten times. This chain links TRBV18 with TRBJ2-1; D gene ambiguous. The germline gives CDR1 KGHSH, CDR2 LQKENI. Trimming shortened V by 3 bases and J by 8 bases, and 14 bases separated the two germline ends. This CDR3 spans 14 amino acids. As DNA, the CDR3 is TGTGCCAGCTCACCGCGGACCCTGAAGGATGAGCAGTTCTTC. Amino acid sequence: CASSPRTLKDEQFF. Full variable domain (missing parts from reference TRBV18 and TRBJ2-1): NAGVMQNPRHLVRRRGQEARLRCSPMKGHSHVYWYRQLPEEGLKFMVYLQKENIIDESGMPKERFSAEFPKEGPSILRIQQVVRGDSAAYFCASSPRTLKDEQFFGPGTRLTVL.

The rearrangement joins TRBV30 to TRBJ2-6; D possibly matches TRBD1 or TRBD2 (6 bases each). Looked up from germline, CDR1 is GTSNPN and CDR2 is SVGIG (reference sequence). Trimming removed 5 bases from V and 2 bases from J, with 16 bases in between. This CDR3 is 16 amino acids long. The CDR3 here is CAWSLGGGAGANVLTF. CDR3 DNA: TGTGCCTGGTCCCTCGGAGGGGGAGCTGGGGCCAACGTCCTGACTTTC. The variable domain in full, with the rest retrieved from reference TRBV30 and TRBJ2-6, is SQTIHQWPATLVQPVGSPLSLECTVEGTSNPNLYWYRQAAGRGLQLLFYSVGIGQISSEVPQNLSASRPQDRQFILSSKKLLLSDSGFYLCAWSLGGGAGANVLTFGAGSRLTVL.

This sequence joins TRBV15 and TRBJ1-1; 8 bases are a match to TRBD1. In germline, CDR1 is LNHNV, CDR2 YYDKDF (reference sequence). The J segment lost 1 base and the V segment lost 1 base, leaving 8 bases of the junction unmatched. This CDR3 is 17 amino acids long. The CDR3 bases are TGTGCCACCAGCAGAGTGCCGACAGGGGCCTCGAACACTGAAGCTTTCTTT. Translation: CATSRVPTGASNTEAFF.

J is TRBJ1-5 and V is TRBV2, with 10 nucleotides matching TRBD1. The germline CDR1 and CDR2 sequences are SNHLY and FYNNEI. This CDR3 has 18 amino acids. J lost 2 bases, V lost 0 bases, and 7 bases had no gene match. The CDR3 region has the DNA TGTGCCAGCAGTGAAGCCCATACCGGGACAGGGGGCAATCAGCCCCAGCATTTT. It encodes CASSEAHTGTGGNQPQHF.

There are many counts of this clonotype. The chain couples TRBV5-4 to TRBJ2-1, with D tentatively TRBD2 (5 bases). Germline V lookup: CDR1 SGHNT, CDR2 YYREEE (reference sequence). V was clipped by 2 bases and J by 6 bases, with 15 bases between them. The CDR3 is made up of 15 amino acids. Here the CDR3 DNA reads TGTGCCAGCAGCTTTCGGGGTACGGTTTTCAATGAGCAGTTCTTC. It specifies CASSFRGTVFNEQFF.

In this sample, this clonotype turned up many times. This chain links TRBV2 with TRBJ1-4; 8 nucleotides align to TRBD1. The germline gives CDR1 SNHLY, CDR2 FYNNEI. This CDR3 has 14 amino acids. With 4 bases clipped from V and 8 bases from J, the junction kept 6 bases outside the gene matches. For the CDR3, the DNA is TGTGCCAGCAGTGCTACAGGGGGTCGGGAAAAACTGTTTTTT. Amino acids: CASSATGGREKLFF.

This clonotype was seen repeatedly, ten times or more. This chain uses TRBV2 with TRBJ2-1; TRBD1 matches 11 bases. Germline CDR1 SNHLY, CDR2 FYNNEI. The trim removed 7 bases at V and 7 bases at J, leaving 6 bases unmatched. This CDR3 region has 14 residues. In DNA, the CDR3 is TGTGCCAGCACGGGACAGGGGGAAAGGAATGAGCAGTTCTTC. Protein sequence: CASTGQGERNEQFF.

This clonotype was picked up a small number of times. The chain joins TRBV6-1 to TRBJ1-1; weak D call: TRBD1 (5 bases). Germline V gene data show CDR1 as MNHNS and CDR2 as SASEGT. V lost 4 bases to trimming and J lost 4 bases, with 16 bases between them. CDR3 length: 15 residues. CDR3 DNA sequence: TGTGCCAGCAGTGCGTTCGAGACAGCGGGCACTGAAGCTTTCTTT. This codes for CASSAFETAGTEAFF.